This T cell receptor (beta chain) was found in a study of T cell clonotyping in hematopoietic cell transplantation. Study outcomes and limitations: Graft donor and pretransplant recipient Inverse Simpson Index values predicted broader posttransplant TCR diversity.

Germline CDR1 and CDR2: SNHLY and FYNNEI. V lost 5 bases and J 5 bases, leaving 12 bases between the germline ends. The CDR3 has 13 amino acids. As to this clone: Its antigen remains unknown.

Libraries were prepared by immunoSEQ multiplex PCR; TCRdb keeps only in-frame clonotypes and omits some of them. The table has about 15,000 clones, less than 80% seen once. Sequenced material: PBMCs. This TCR was sampled from a human donor who either received an allogeneic hematopoietic cell transplant for a myeloid malignancy or was a related donor (not recorded which). Some clones in this sample may be carry-over from other donors' samples. The chain couples TRBV2 to TRBJ2-5; D not certain. The CDR3 nucleotides are TGTGCCAGCAGTTCACTGGCTATGGAGACCCAGTACTTC. It codes for CASSSLAMETQYF.